The present T cell receptor beta chain was sequenced within a study of identical twins. CDR3 size: 14 residues. V was cut by 0 bases and J by 3 bases, with 8 bases left in between. The germline V gene encodes CDR1 MNHEY and CDR2 SVGAGI. TCRdb redid the calling of the 5' RACE reads with MiXCR, one entry per CDR3 protein. Found here are roughly 500,000 distinct CDR3 sequences, less than 25% of them singletons; the top ten hold around 0.9%. These data are also associated with another study on T cells expressing NK-cell markers. That source notes: Sequencing covered eight donors, seven HCMV-seropositive and one seronegative. Of the CD8+ T cells in 5 to 7 donors, roughly 1.0-7.5% belonged to dominant NKG2C+ clonotypes.

The origin of this receptor is a woman aged 18-29 years in good health. This rearrangement joins TRBV6-5 to TRBJ1-2; D is unclear. Sequenced input: CD4+ T cells sorted from blood. In DNA, the CDR3 is TGTGCCAGCAGTTACTCTGGCCTGGACTATGGCTACACCTTC. Translation gives CASSYSGLDYGYTF.